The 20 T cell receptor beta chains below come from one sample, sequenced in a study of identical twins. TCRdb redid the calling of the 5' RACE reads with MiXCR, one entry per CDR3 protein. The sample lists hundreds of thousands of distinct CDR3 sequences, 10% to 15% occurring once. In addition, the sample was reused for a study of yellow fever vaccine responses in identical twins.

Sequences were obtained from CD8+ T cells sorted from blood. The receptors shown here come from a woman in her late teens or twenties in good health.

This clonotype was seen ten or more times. In nucleotides, the CDR3 is TGTGCCAGCAGTTCCAGACAGGGGAATGAGCAGTTCTTC. Its translation: CASSSRQGNEQFF. The chain recombines TRBV28 with TRBJ2-1; 8 bases are shared with TRBD1. Germline V gene lookup returns CDR1 MDHEN and CDR2 SYDVKM. The CDR3 runs to 13 residues. The trim removed 4 bases at V and 7 bases at J, leaving 3 bases unmatched. Supplemented by reference TRBV28 and TRBJ2-1, the full variable domain reads DVKVTQSSRYLVKRTGEKVFLECVQDMDHENMFWYRQDPGLGLRLIYFSYDVKMKEKGDIPEGYSVSREKKERFSLILESASTNQTSMYLCASSSRQGNEQFFGPGTRLTVL.

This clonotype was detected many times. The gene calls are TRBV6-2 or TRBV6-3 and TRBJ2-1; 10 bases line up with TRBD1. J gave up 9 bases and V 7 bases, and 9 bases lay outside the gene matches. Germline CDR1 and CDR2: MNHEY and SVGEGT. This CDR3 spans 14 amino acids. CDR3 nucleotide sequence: TGTGCCAGCACCGGGACAGGGGCGGTTAGTGAGCAGTTCTTC. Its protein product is CASTGTGAVSEQFF.

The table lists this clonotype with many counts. The CDR3 nucleotides read TGTGCCAGCAGCTTGGAAACAGCGCAAGAGACCCAGTACTTC. Its translation is CASSLETAQETQYF. The chain links TRBV5-8 to TRBJ2-5, with D uncertain. Between the trimmed V and J ends, which lost 0 bases and 2 bases, there was a span of 8 bases. In germline, CDR1 is SGHTS, CDR2 YDEGEE. The CDR3 is 14 residues long.

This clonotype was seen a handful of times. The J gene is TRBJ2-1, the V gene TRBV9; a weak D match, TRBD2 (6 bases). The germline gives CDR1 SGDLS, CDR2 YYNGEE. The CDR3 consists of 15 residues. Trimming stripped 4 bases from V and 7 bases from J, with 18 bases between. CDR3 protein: CASSQDGGGRNEQFF. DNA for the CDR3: TGTGCCAGCAGCCAAGACGGGGGAGGTAGAAATGAGCAGTTCTTC.

The CDR3, as DNA: TGCGCCAGCTGCAATACGGGGCGCGGGATTGAAAAACTGTTTTTT. Translation gives CASCNTGRGIEKLFF. The genes are TRBV5-1 and TRBJ1-4, with D possibly being TRBD1 (5 bases). Deletions cut 7 bases from V and 7 bases from J, with 20 bases between. The germline V gene has CDR1 SGHRS and CDR2 YFSETQ. The CDR3 totals 15 residues.

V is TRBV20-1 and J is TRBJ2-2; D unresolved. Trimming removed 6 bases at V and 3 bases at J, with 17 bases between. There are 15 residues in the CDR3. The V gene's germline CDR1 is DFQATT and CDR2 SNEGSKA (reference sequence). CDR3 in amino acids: CSATDGRTHTGELFF. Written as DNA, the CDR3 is TGCAGTGCAACCGATGGGCGTACCCACACCGGGGAGCTGTTTTTT.

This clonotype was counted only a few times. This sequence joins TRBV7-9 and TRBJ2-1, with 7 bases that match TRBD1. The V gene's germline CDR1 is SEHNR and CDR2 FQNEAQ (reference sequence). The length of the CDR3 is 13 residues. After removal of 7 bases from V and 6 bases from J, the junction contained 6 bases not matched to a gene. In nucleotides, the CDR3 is TGTGCCAGCACCTCCGGGACAGTCAATGAGCAGTTCTTC. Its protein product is CASTSGTVNEQFF.

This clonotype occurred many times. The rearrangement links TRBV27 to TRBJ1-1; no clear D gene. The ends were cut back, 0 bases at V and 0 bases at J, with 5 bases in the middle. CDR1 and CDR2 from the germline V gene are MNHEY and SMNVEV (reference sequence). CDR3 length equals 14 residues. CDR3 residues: CASSLSGMNTEAFF. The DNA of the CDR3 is TGTGCCAGCAGTTTATCTGGAATGAACACTGAAGCTTTCTTT.

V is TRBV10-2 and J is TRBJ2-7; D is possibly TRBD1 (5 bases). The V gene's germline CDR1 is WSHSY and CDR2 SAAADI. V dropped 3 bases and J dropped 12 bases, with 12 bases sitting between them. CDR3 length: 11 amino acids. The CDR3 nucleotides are TGCGCCAGCAGTGATTTCTGGCAGGGGTACTTC. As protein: CASSDFWQGYF.

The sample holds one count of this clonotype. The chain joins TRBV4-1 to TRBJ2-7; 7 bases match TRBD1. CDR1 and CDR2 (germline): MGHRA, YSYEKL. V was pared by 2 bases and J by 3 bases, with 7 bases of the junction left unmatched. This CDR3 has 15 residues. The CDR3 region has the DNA TGCGCCAGCAGCCAATGGGCGGCAGGGGGCTACGAGCAGTACTTC. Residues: CASSQWAAGGYEQYF.

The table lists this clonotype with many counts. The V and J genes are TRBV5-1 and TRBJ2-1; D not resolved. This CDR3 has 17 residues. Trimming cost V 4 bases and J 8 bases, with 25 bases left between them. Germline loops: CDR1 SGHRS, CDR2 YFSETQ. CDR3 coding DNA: TGCGCCAGCAGCCCCCACCTCTCCCAGACGCAACACCATGAGCAGTTCTTC. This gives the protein CASSPHLSQTQHHEQFF. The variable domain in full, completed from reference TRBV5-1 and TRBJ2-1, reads KAGVTQTPRYLIKTRGQQVTLSCSPISGHRSVSWYQQTPGQGLQFLFEYFSETQRNKGNFPGRFSGRQFSNSRSEMNVSTLELGDSALYLCASSPHLSQTQHHEQFFGPGTRLTVL.

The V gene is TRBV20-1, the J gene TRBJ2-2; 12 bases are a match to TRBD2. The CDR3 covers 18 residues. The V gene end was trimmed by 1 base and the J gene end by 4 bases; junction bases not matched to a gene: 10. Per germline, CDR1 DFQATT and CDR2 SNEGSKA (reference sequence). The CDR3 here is CSARAGNLAGGPTGELFF. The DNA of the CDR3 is TGCAGTGCTAGAGCCGGGAATCTAGCGGGGGGGCCCACCGGGGAGCTGTTTTTT.

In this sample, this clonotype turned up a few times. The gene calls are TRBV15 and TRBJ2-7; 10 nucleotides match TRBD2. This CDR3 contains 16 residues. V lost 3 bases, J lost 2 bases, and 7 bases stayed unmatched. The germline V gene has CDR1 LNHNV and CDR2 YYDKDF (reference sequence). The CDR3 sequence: CATSSPGTSGTYEQYF. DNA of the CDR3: TGTGCCACCAGCAGCCCCGGAACTAGCGGGACCTACGAGCAGTACTTC.

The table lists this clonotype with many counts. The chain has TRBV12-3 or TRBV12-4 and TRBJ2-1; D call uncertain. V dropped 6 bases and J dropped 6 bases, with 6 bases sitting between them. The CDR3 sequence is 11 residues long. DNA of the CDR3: TGTGCCAGCAGCCCCGTCAATGAGCAGTTCTTC. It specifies CASSPVNEQFF.

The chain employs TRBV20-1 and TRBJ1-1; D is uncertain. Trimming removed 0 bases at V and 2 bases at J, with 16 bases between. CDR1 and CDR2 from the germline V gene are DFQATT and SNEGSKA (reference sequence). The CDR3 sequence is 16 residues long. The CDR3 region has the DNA TGCAGTGCTAGAGATCCTATCTACAGCCTTAACACTGAAGCTTTCTTT. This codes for CSARDPIYSLNTEAFF.

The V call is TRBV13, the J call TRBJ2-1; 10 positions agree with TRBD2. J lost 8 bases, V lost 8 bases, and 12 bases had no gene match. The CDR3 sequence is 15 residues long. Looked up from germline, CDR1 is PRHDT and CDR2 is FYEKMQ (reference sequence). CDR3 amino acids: CASGAGGELRHEQFF. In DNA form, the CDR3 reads TGTGCCAGCGGAGCGGGGGGGGAGCTTAGGCATGAGCAGTTCTTC.

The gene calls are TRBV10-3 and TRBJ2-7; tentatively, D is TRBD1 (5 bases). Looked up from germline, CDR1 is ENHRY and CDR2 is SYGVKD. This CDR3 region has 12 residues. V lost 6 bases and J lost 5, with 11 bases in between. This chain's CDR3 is CAISDSVNEQYF. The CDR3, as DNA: TGTGCCATCAGCGACAGCGTAAACGAGCAGTACTTC.

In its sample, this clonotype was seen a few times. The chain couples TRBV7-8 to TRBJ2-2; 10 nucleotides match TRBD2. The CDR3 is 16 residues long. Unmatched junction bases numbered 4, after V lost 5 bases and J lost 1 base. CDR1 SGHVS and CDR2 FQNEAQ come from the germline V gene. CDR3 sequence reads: CASSPRTSGNTGELFF. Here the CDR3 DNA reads TGTGCCAGCAGCCCCAGGACTAGCGGGAACACCGGGGAGCTGTTTTTT.

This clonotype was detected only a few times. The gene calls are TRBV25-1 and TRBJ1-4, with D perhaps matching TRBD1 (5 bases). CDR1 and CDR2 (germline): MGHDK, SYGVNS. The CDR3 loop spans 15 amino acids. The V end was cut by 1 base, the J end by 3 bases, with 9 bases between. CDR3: CASSEFGTANEKLFF. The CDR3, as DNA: TGTGCCAGCAGTGAATTCGGGACGGCTAATGAAAAACTGTTTTTT.

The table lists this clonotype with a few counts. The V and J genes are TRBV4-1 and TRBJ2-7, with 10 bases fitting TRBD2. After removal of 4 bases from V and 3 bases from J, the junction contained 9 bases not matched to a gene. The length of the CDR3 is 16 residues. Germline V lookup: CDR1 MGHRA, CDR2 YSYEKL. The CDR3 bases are TGCGCCAGCAGCCGCGGTCCGGGGACTAGCGACTACGAGCAGTACGTC. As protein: CASSRGPGTSDYEQYV.